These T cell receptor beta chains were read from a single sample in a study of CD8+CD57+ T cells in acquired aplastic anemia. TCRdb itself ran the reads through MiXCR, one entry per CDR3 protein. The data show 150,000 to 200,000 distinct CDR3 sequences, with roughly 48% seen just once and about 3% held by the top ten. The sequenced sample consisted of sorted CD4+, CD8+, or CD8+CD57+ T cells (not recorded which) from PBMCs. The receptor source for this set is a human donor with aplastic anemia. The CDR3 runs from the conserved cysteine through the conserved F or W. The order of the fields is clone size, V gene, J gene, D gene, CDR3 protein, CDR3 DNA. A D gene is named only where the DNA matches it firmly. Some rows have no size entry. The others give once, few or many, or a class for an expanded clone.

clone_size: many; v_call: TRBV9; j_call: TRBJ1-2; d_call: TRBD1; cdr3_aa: CASSPVLTGGDGYTF; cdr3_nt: TGTGCCAGCAGCCCAGTATTAACAGGGGGCGATGGCTACACCTTC
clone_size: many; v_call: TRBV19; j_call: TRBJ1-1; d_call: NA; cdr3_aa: CASSISGITEAFF; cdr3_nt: TGTGCCAGTAGTATATCAGGGATCACTGAAGCTTTCTTT
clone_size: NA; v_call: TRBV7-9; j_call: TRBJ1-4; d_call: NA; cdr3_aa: CASSSRTEGEKLFF; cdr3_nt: TGTGCCAGCAGCTCCCGAACGGAGGGCGAAAAACTGTTTTTT
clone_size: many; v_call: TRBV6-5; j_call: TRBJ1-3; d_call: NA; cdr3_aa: CASSQTVGNTIYF; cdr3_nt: TGTGCCAGCAGTCAGACAGTAGGAAACACCATATATTTT
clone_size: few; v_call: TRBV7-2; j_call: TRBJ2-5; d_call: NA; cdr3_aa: CASSRQPPGPEETQYF; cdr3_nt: TGTGCCAGCAGCCGACAGCCGCCCGGCCCAGAAGAGACCCAGTACTTC
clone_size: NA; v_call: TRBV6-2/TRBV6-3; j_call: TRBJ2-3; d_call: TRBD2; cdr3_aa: CASRGRENTDTQYF; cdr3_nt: TGTGCCAGCAGGGGGCGGGAGAACACAGATACGCAGTATTTT
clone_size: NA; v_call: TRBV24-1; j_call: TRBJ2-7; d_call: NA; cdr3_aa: CASSLQDGTYEQYF; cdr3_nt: TGTGCCAGCAGTTTGCAGGACGGCACCTACGAGCAGTACTTC
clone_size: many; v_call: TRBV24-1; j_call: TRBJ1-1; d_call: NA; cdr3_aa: CATSDPGQGGTEAFF; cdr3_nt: TGTGCCACCAGTGATCCAGGGCAGGGCGGTACTGAAGCTTTCTTT
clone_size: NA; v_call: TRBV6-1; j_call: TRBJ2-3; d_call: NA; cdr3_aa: CASSTTTDTQYF; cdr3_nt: TGTGCCAGCAGCACGACGACAGATACGCAGTATTTT
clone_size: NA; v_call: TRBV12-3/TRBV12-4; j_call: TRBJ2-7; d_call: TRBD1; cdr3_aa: CASRHSGTGGEQYF; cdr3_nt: TGTGCCAGCAGGCACTCCGGGACAGGGGGCGAGCAGTACTTC
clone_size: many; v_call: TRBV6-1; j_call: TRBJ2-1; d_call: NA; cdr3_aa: CASIGIQVPNEQFF; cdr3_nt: TGTGCCAGCATCGGGATTCAAGTTCCTAATGAGCAGTTCTTC
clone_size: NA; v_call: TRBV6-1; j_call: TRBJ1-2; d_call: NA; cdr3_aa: CASTNLGGGYTF; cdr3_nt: TGTGCCAGCACCAATCTGGGCGGGGGCTACACCTTC
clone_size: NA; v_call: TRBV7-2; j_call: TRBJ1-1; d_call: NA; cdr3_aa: CASSLDGPNTEAFF; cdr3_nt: TGTGCCAGCAGCTTAGATGGCCCTAACACTGAAGCTTTCTTT
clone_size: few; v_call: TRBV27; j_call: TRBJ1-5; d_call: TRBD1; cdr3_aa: CASRSTPGQVNQPQHF; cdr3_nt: TGTGCCAGCCGCAGTACTCCGGGACAGGTCAATCAGCCCCAGCATTTT
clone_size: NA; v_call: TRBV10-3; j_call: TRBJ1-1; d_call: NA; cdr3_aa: CAISDPQGWTEAFF; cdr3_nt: TGTGCCATCAGTGACCCCCAAGGGTGGACTGAAGCTTTCTTT
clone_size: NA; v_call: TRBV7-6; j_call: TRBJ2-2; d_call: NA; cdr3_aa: CASSLASGANTGELFF; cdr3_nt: TGTGCCAGCAGCTTAGCCTCCGGAGCGAACACCGGGGAGCTGTTTTTT
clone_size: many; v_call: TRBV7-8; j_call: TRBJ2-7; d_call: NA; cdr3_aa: CASSRDTGFREQYF; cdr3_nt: TGTGCCAGCAGCCGAGACACAGGGTTTAGAGAGCAGTACTTC
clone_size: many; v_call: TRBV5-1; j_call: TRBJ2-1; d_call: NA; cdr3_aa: CASSLGYSEVNEQFF; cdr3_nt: TGCGCCAGCAGCTTGGGATACAGCGAGGTCAATGAGCAGTTCTTC
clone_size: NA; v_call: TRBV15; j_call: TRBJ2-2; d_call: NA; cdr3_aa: CATSRLYTGELFF; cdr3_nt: TGTGCCACCAGCAGATTGTACACCGGGGAGCTGTTTTTT
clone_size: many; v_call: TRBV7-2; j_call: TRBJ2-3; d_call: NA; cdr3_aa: CASSSSAPDTQYF; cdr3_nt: TGTGCCAGCAGCTCCTCAGCCCCAGATACGCAGTATTTT
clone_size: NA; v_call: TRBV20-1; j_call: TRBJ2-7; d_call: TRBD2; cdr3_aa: CSARDSGGADEQYF; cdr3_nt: TGCAGTGCTAGAGACAGCGGGGGGGCCGACGAGCAGTACTTC
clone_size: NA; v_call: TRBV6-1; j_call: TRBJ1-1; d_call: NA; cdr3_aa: CASSISNTEAFF; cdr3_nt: TGTGCCAGCAGTATTTCCAACACTGAAGCTTTCTTT
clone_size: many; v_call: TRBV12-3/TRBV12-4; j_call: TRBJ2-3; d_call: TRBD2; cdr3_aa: CASSRLADTDTQYF; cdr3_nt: TGTGCCAGCAGTCGACTAGCCGACACAGATACGCAGTATTTT
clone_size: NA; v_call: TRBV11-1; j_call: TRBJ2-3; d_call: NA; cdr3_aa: CASSLVLRIGQITDTQYF; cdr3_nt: TGTGCCAGCAGCTTAGTCCTGCGCATAGGACAGATAACGGATACGCAGTATTTT
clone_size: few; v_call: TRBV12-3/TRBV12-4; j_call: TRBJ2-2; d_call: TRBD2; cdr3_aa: CASSLGGGTSVTGPLTGELFF; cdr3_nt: TGTGCCAGCAGTTTAGGGGGCGGGACTAGCGTTACCGGGCCTTTGACTGGGGAGCTGTTTTTT
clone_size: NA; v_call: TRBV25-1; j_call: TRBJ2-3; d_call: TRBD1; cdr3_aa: CARTPGGQGARITQYF; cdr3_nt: TGTGCCAGGACCCCCGGGGGACAGGGGGCGCGAATCACGCAGTATTTT
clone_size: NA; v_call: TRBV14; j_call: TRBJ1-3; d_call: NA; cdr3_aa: CASSRQIPLSGNTIYF; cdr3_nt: TGTGCCAGCAGCCGACAGATACCCCTCTCTGGAAACACCATATATTTT
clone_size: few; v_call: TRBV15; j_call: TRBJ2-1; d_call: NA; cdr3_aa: CATSRINGGEQFF; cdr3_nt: TGTGCCACCAGCAGGATTAACGGGGGTGAGCAGTTCTTC
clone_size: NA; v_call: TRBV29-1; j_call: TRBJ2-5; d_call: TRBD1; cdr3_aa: CSAGRTGVWETQYF; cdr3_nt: TGCAGCGCAGGAAGGACAGGGGTTTGGGAGACCCAGTACTTC
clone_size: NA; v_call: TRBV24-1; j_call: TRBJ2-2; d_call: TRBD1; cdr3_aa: CATSDSLGRTGNTGELFF; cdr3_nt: TGTGCCACCAGTGACTCCTTAGGGCGGACAGGGAACACCGGGGAGCTGTTTTTT
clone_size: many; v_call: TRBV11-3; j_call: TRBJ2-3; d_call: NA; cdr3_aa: CASSLGSHTQYF; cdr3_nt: TGTGCCAGCAGCTTAGGGTCACATACGCAGTATTTT
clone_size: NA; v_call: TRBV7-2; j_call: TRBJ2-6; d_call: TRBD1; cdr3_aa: CASTGTGAYVLTF; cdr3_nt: TGTGCCAGCACCGGGACAGGGGCCTACGTCCTGACTTTC
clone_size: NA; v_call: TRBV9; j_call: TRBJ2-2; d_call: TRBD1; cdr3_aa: CASSGTGCQLNTGELFF; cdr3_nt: TGTGCCAGCAGCGGGACAGGGTGCCAGTTGAACACCGGGGAGCTGTTTTTT
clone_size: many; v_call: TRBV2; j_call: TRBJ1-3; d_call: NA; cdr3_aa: CASSENLGATAGNTIYF; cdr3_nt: TGTGCCAGCAGTGAAAATCTTGGAGCTACCGCGGGAAACACCATATATTTT
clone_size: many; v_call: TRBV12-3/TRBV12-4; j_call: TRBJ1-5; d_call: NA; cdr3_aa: CASSLSGANSNQPQHF; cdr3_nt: TGTGCCAGCAGTTTGTCAGGGGCGAATAGCAATCAGCCCCAGCATTTT
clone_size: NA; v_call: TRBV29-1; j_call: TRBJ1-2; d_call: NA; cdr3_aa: CSVELLKVGGYTF; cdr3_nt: TGCAGCGTTGAGTTACTTAAAGTGGGTGGCTACACCTTC
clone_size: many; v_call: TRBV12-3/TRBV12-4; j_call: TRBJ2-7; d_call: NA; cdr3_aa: CASSSANYEQYF; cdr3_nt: TGTGCCAGCAGTTCCGCGAACTACGAGCAGTACTTC
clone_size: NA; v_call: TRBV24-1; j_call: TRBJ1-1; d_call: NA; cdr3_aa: CATRDSLNTEAFF; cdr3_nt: TGTGCCACCAGGGACAGCCTGAACACTGAAGCTTTCTTT
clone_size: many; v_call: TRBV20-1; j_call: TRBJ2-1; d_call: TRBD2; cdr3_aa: CSARDTLAGDNEQFF; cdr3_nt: TGCAGTGCTAGAGATACACTAGCGGGAGACAATGAGCAGTTCTTC